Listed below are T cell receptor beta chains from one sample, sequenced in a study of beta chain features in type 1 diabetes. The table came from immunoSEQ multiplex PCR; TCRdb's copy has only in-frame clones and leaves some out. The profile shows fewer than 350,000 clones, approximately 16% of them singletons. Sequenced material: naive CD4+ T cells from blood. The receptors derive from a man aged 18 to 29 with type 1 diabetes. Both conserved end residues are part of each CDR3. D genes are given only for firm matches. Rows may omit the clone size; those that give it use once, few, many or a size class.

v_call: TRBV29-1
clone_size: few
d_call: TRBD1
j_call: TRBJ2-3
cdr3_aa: CSVDRTGGAYTDTQYF
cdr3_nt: TGCAGCGTTGATCGGACAGGGGGCGCGTACACAGATACGCAGTATTTT

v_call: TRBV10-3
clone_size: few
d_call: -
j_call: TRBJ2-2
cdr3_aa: CAISESILRAENTGELFF
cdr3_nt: TGTGCCATCAGTGAGTCGATTCTGAGGGCGGAGAACACCGGGGAGCTGTTTTTT

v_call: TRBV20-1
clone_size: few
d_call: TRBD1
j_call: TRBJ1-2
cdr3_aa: CSANRGNGYTF
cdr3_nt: TGCAGTGCTAACAGGGGAAATGGCTACACCTTC

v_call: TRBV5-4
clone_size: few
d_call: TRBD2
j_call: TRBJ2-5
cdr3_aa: CASSFGLAGVETQYF
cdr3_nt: TGTGCCAGCAGCTTTGGACTAGCGGGAGTGGAGACCCAGTACTTC

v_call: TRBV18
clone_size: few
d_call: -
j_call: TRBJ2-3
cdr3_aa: CASSLTPTSTDTQYF
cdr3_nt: TGTGCCAGCTCACTAACTCCTACTAGCACAGATACGCAGTATTTT

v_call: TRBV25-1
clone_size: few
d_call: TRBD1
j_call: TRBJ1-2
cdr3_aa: CASSGPDRGSYYGYTF
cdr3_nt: TGTGCCAGCAGTGGACCTGACAGGGGATCATACTATGGCTACACCTTC

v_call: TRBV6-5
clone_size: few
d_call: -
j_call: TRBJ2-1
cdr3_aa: CASIRGGEQFF
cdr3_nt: TGTGCCAGCATTAGAGGCGGTGAGCAGTTCTTC

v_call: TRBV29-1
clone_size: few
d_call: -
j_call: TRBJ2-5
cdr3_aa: CSVGTSQETQYF
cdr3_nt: TGCAGCGTAGGGACTTCCCAAGAGACCCAGTACTTC

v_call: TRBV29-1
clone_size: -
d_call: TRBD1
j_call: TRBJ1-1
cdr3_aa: CSVHDRVGGTEAFF
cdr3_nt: TGCAGCGTCCACGACAGGGTGGGTGGAACTGAAGCTTTCTTT

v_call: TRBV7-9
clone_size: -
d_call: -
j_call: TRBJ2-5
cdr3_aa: CASSAPGLQETQYF
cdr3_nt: TGTGCCAGCAGCGCACCGGGACTGCAAGAGACCCAGTACTTC

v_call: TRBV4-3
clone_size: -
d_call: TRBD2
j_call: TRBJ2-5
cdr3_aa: CASSRTGGPGETQYF
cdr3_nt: TGCGCCAGCAGCCGGACGGGGGGGCCTGGAGAGACCCAGTACTTC

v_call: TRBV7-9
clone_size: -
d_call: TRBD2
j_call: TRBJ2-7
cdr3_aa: CASSLNGRASDEQYF
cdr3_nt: TGTGCCAGCAGCTTAAACGGGAGGGCTTCTGACGAGCAGTACTTC

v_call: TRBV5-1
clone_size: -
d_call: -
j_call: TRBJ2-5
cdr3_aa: CASSLIGGAETQYF
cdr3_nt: TGCGCCAGCAGCTTGATTGGGGGGGCGGAGACCCAGTACTTC

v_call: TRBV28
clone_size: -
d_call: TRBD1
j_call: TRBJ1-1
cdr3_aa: CASSSTGYTEAFF
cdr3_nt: TGTGCCAGCAGTTCGACAGGGTACACTGAAGCTTTCTTT

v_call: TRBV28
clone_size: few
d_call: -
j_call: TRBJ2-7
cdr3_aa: CASKTGSPYEQYF
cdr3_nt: TGTGCCAGTAAAACTGGTTCCCCCTACGAGCAGTACTTC

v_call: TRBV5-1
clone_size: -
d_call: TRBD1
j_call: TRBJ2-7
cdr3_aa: CASSPGGQGYEQYF
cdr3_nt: TGCGCCAGCAGCCCGGGGGGACAGGGGTACGAGCAGTACTTC

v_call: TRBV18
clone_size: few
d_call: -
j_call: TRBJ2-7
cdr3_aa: CASSKASDSSYEQYF
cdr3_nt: TGTGCCAGCTCCAAAGCTAGCGATAGCTCCTACGAGCAGTACTTC

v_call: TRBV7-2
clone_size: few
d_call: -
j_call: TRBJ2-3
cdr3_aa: CASSLVSAGTDTQYF
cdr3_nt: TGTGCCAGCAGCTTAGTCTCAGCGGGCACAGATACGCAGTATTTT